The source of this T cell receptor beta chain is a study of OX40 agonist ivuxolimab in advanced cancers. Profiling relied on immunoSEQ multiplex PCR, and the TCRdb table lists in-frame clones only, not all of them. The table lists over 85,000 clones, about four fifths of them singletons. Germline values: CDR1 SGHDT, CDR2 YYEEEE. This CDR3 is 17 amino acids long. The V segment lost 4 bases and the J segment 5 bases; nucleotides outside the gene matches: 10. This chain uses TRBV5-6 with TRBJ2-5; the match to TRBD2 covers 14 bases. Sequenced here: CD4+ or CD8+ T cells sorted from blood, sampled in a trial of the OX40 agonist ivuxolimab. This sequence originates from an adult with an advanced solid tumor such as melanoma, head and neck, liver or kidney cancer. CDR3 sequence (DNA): TGTGCCAGCAGCCTGGGACTAGCGGGGGCCAGGGGGGAGACCCAGTACTTC. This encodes CASSLGLAGARGETQYF.